This TCR beta chain was documented in a study of Graves' ophthalmopathy and Graves' hyperthyroidism. Notes on the study in general: Ophthalmopathy cases were distinguished from stable hyperthyroidism by a 13-signature model, reaching about 90% sensitivity and around 80% specificity. A majority of expanded thyroid clonotypes exceeding 0.001 frequency were likewise present in blood.

This CDR3 spans 14 amino acids. Per the germline V gene, CDR1 is MGHRA and CDR2 is YSYEKL. With V trimmed by 4 bases and J by 4 bases, 7 bases remained unmatched. This clonotype was found many times. Its antigen is not known. RNA transcripts provided the template for amplifying TCR beta CDR3 regions. A first-round RT-PCR used HTBI primers, followed by a second-round multiplex PCR. One entry per CDR3 protein, called by TCRdb with MiXCR from the multiplex PCR reads. This table has around 1.1 million distinct CDR3 sequences, 35% to 40% appearing once. The sample consisted of peripheral blood or thyroid tissue (not recorded which). The origin of this receptor is an adult man with Graves' hyperthyroidism. The V gene is TRBV4-1, the J gene TRBJ2-7; 7 bases match TRBD1. CDR3 loop: CASSPTGTVYEQYF. The CDR3 coding sequence is TGCGCCAGCAGCCCAACCGGGACAGTATACGAGCAGTACTTC.